The 28 T cell receptor beta chains in this list originate from one sample, sequenced in a study of human T cells and chemical hapten exposure. Sample time point: patch test 2, 6 weeks after DPC sensitization. Documented treatment: therapeutic diphenylcyclopropenone sensitization with weekly scalp DPC. TCRdb re-called the RACE reads with MiXCR, one entry per CDR3 protein. The sample lists hundreds of thousands of distinct CDR3 sequences; around 6% were seen once. This specimen was whole blood, taken in connection with sensitization to the hapten diphenylcyclopropenone (DPC). Source of these receptors: a woman under 30 with alopecia areata. Some clones in this sample may be carry-over from other donors' samples.

The V call is TRBV9, the J call TRBJ2-7; D not certain. Germline V CDR1 and CDR2: SGDLS, YYNGEE. This CDR3 contains 13 residues. Trimming cost V 4 bases and J 4 bases, with 12 bases left between them. This CDR3 reads CASSTFAEYEQYF. The DNA of the CDR3 is TGTGCCAGCAGCACCTTCGCCGAATACGAGCAGTACTTC. The variable domain in full, completed from reference TRBV9 and TRBJ2-7, reads DSGVTQTPKHLITATGQRVTLRCSPRSGDLSVYWYQQSLDQGLQFLIQYYNGEERAKGNILERFSAQQFPDLHSELNLSSLELGDSALYFCASSTFAEYEQYFGPGTRLTVT.

The rearrangement uses TRBV10-3 and TRBJ2-7; perhaps TRBD1 as D (5 bases). This CDR3 contains 15 residues. V lost 2 bases to trimming and J lost 1 base, with 12 bases between them. The germline gives CDR1 ENHRY, CDR2 SYGVKD. This chain's CDR3 is CAISEGQLISYEQYF. The CDR3 DNA is TGTGCCATCAGTGAGGGACAATTGATATCCTACGAGCAGTACTTC.

This chain uses TRBV7-2 with TRBJ2-5; D remains unclear. This CDR3 region has 15 residues. CDR1 SGHTA and CDR2 FQGNSA come from the germline V gene. Trimming took off 4 bases at V and 2 bases at J, with 14 bases between the two ends. The CDR3 sequence is CASSSSLVWQETQYF. CDR3 nucleotide sequence: TGTGCCAGCAGCTCATCCCTAGTCTGGCAAGAGACCCAGTACTTC.

This clonotype has at least ten counts. The chain recombines TRBV5-1 with TRBJ1-2, with unresolved D. CDR1 SGHRS and CDR2 YFSETQ come from the germline V gene. The CDR3 has 14 residues. V lost 3 bases to trimming and J lost 9 bases, with 18 bases between them. The CDR3 nucleotides are TGCGCCAGCAGCTCCGATGACCTATCCGGCAGCTACACCTTC. This sequence encodes CASSSDDLSGSYTF. The full variable domain, rest sourced from reference TRBV5-1 and TRBJ1-2, is KAGVTQTPRYLIKTRGQQVTLSCSPISGHRSVSWYQQTPGQGLQFLFEYFSETQRNKGNFPGRFSGRQFSNSRSEMNVSTLELGDSALYLCASSSDDLSGSYTFGSGTRLTVV.

In this sample, this clonotype turned up many times. This CDR3 is CASSFLDRGRAFF. Here the CDR3 DNA reads TGTGCCAGCAGCTTTTTGGACAGGGGGCGAGCTTTCTTT. The gene calls are TRBV7-2 and TRBJ1-1, with TRBD1 matching over 11 bases. The CDR3 totals 13 residues. The ends lost 3 bases at V and 10 bases at J; junction bases unmatched: 4. Germline CDR1 and CDR2: SGHTA and FQGNSA.

J is TRBJ1-2 and V is TRBV6-2 or TRBV6-3; D gene uncertain. Per germline, CDR1 MNHEY and CDR2 SVGEGT. The V end lost 8 bases, the J end lost 2 bases, and 21 bases lay between the germline ends. CDR3 length equals 16 residues. DNA for the CDR3: TGTGCCAGCGGCCCTATCCCACCGTACAGAAACTATGGCTACACCTTC. Protein: CASGPIPPYRNYGYTF.

This clonotype was recorded many times. The rearrangement uses TRBV29-1 and TRBJ1-6, with a weak D call TRBD1 (5 bases). V was pared by 5 bases and J by 6 bases, with 11 bases between. The CDR3 is 13 amino acids. In germline, CDR1 is SQVTM, CDR2 ANQGSEA. CDR3 amino acids: CSVLLDSNSPLHF. DNA for the CDR3: TGCAGCGTTCTACTAGACAGTAATTCACCCCTCCACTTT. Full variable domain (rest looked up from reference TRBV29-1 and TRBJ1-6): SAVISQKPSRDICQRGTSLTIQCQVDSQVTMMFWYRQQPGQSLTLIATANQGSEATYESGFVIDKFPISRPNLTFSTLTVSNMSPEDSSIYLCSVLLDSNSPLHFGNGTRLTVT.

The table lists this clonotype with many counts. This chain joins TRBV3-1 and TRBJ1-3; no definite D call. Germline V gene data show CDR1 as LGHDT and CDR2 as YNNKEL (reference sequence). Deletions cut 4 bases from V and 4 bases from J, with 5 bases between. This CDR3 is built from 12 residues. For the CDR3, the DNA is TGTGCCAGCAGCCCAGTGGGAAACACCATATATTTT. As protein: CASSPVGNTIYF.

The chain combines TRBV27 with TRBJ2-7; 7 nucleotides align to TRBD1. J lost 0 bases, V lost 5 bases, and 7 bases had no gene match. Germline CDR1 reads MNHEY; CDR2 reads SMNVEV (reference sequence). This CDR3 region has 15 residues. CDR3 nucleotides: TGTGCCAGCAGTCAAGAGGGGGCGAGCTCCTACGAGCAGTACTTC. Its protein product is CASSQEGASSYEQYF.

This clonotype was picked up many times. V usage is TRBV7-2 and J usage is TRBJ2-3; TRBD2 matches at 11 bases. The J segment lost 4 bases and the V segment lost 2 bases, leaving 5 bases of the junction unmatched. Germline V gene data show CDR1 as SGHTA and CDR2 as FQGNSA. The CDR3 has 16 residues. CDR3 residues: CASSLYGTSGADTQYF. The CDR3 nucleotides are TGTGCCAGCAGCTTATACGGGACTAGCGGAGCAGATACGCAGTATTTT.

In its sample, this clonotype was seen a few times. The chain couples TRBV12-3 or TRBV12-4 to TRBJ1-5, with D perhaps TRBD1 (5 bases). This CDR3 has 14 residues. V lost 6 bases and J lost 4, with 13 bases in between. The CDR3 loop reads CASSQQDRNQPQHF. The CDR3 region has the DNA TGTGCCAGCAGCCAACAGGATCGAAATCAGCCCCAGCATTTT.

The chain carries TRBV12-3 or TRBV12-4 and TRBJ2-2, with 11 bases identical to TRBD2. CDR3 length: 15 amino acids. V lost 4 bases, J lost 6 bases, and 4 bases stayed unmatched. The CDR3 nucleotides are TGTGCCAGCAGTTGGCCTAGCGGGGGGTCCGGGGAGCTGTTTTTT. This encodes CASSWPSGGSGELFF.

This clonotype is deemed medium-sized. This CDR3 reads CATSEGETQYF. The CDR3 nucleotides read TGTGCCACCAGTGAAGGGGAGACCCAGTACTTC. The chain uses TRBV24-1 and TRBJ2-5, with unresolved D. V gave up 4 bases and J gave up 5 bases, with 4 bases separating them. The germline gives CDR1 KGHDR, CDR2 SFDVKD. The CDR3 extends over 11 amino acids.

Many counts were recorded for this clonotype. The chain employs TRBV18 and TRBJ2-3; TRBD1 matches at 7 bases. The germline V gene has CDR1 KGHSH and CDR2 LQKENI. The CDR3 runs 15 residues. The V segment lost 5 bases and the J segment 0 bases; nucleotides outside the gene matches: 5. CDR3 in DNA: TGTGCCAGCTCAAGGGACAGAACTAGCACAGATACGCAGTATTTT. Encoded protein: CASSRDRTSTDTQYF.

A few counts support this clonotype. This chain connects TRBV12-3 or TRBV12-4 to TRBJ1-2; no clear D gene. V was clipped by 2 bases and J by 5 bases, with 12 bases between them. The CDR3 loop spans 14 amino acids. CDR3 nucleotide sequence: TGTGCCAGCAGTTTATTTCCGGGAAAGTATGGCTACACCTTC. Translated, it gives CASSLFPGKYGYTF.

This clonotype was seen ten or more times. V usage is TRBV5-4 and J usage is TRBJ2-3; 8 positions agree with TRBD1. Germline lookup yields CDR1 SGHNT and CDR2 YYREEE (reference sequence). With 2 bases clipped from V and 6 bases from J, the junction kept 14 bases outside the gene matches. This CDR3 contains 17 residues. CDR3 DNA sequence: TGTGCCAGCAGCTTTTCCAGGGGGCCGACTACTTTGGATACGCAGTATTTT. Translation: CASSFSRGPTTLDTQYF.

The chain uses TRBV7-9 and TRBJ1-1, with D tentatively TRBD1 (6 bases). From germline, CDR1 is SEHNR and CDR2 FQNEAQ (reference sequence). Trimming took 2 bases from V and 1 from J, leaving 8 bases between them. The CDR3 covers 14 residues. DNA of the CDR3: TGTGCCAGCAGCTTATGGGACAAGAACACTGAAGCTTTCTTT. This translates into CASSLWDKNTEAFF.

This clonotype has a count of ten or more. The chain couples TRBV6-5 to TRBJ1-6, with D tentatively TRBD1 (5 bases). Germline CDR1 and CDR2: MNHEY and SVGAGI. Trimming stripped 7 bases from V and 6 bases from J, with 19 bases between. The CDR3 loop spans 16 amino acids. The CDR3 is CASTRGTAVANSPLHF. In DNA form, the CDR3 reads TGTGCCAGCACGAGAGGGACGGCAGTAGCTAATTCACCCCTCCACTTT.

This clonotype was seen more than once but under ten times. This chain uses TRBV29-1 with TRBJ2-1; TRBD1 agrees at 7 bases. This CDR3 spans 12 amino acids. V shed 5 bases, J shed 14 bases, and the junction held 12 bases outside the gene matches. Germline assignment: CDR1 SQVTM and CDR2 ANQGSEA. CDR3 amino acids: CSVLGTVGGEFF. The CDR3 nucleotides read TGCAGCGTTCTAGGGACAGTCGGCGGAGAGTTCTTC.

This clonotype was found a few times. V and J are TRBV19 and TRBJ1-5, with D uncertain. CDR3 length equals 16 residues. Germline lookup yields CDR1 LNHDA and CDR2 SQIVND (reference sequence). Trimming shortened V by 5 bases and J by 0 bases, and 14 bases separated the two germline ends. CDR3 DNA: TGTGCCAGTAGTCCCCCTGTGGGCAGTAGCAATCAGCCCCAGCATTTT. Translated, it gives CASSPPVGSSNQPQHF.

This clonotype was observed at least ten times. The chain has TRBV6-5 and TRBJ2-7; D possibly corresponds to TRBD2 (7 bases). CDR1 MNHEY and CDR2 SVGAGI come from the germline V gene. This CDR3 contains 10 residues. V dropped 11 bases and J dropped 6 bases, with 11 bases sitting between them. The CDR3 nucleotides are TGTGCCGCAGGGGAGGGCGAGCAGTACTTC. Protein: CAAGEGEQYF.

This clonotype was seen a handful of times. This rearrangement joins TRBV12-3 or TRBV12-4 to TRBJ1-1; D call uncertain. Between the trimmed V and J ends, which lost 3 bases and 1 base, there was a span of 12 bases. This CDR3 has 15 amino acids. The CDR3: CASSFFRLTNTEAFF. In DNA form, the CDR3 reads TGTGCCAGCAGTTTTTTTCGCCTGACGAACACTGAAGCTTTCTTT.

The sample holds a few counts of this clonotype. This chain links TRBV6-1 with TRBJ1-6; D is possibly TRBD1 (6 bases). The CDR3 is 15 residues long. The germline V gene has CDR1 MNHNS and CDR2 SASEGT. Trimming took 3 bases from V and 9 from J, leaving 15 bases between them. CDR3 DNA sequence: TGTGCCAGCAGTGATGGGGGGCGGATGAGTTCACCCCTCCACTTT. Its protein product is CASSDGGRMSSPLHF.

There are a few counts of this clonotype. This chain joins TRBV9 and TRBJ2-3; TRBD2 matches at 11 bases. This CDR3 is built from 15 residues. Per the germline V gene, CDR1 is SGDLS and CDR2 is YYNGEE. V shed 0 bases and J 5 bases; nucleotides not matched to a gene: 2. The CDR3 DNA follows: TGTGCCAGCAGCGTAGAAGGACTAGCGGGAGATACGCAGTATTTT. Protein sequence: CASSVEGLAGDTQYF.

This sequence joins TRBV5-1 and TRBJ2-3, with TRBD2 identical over 10 bases. Germline V gene sequence: CDR1 SGHRS, CDR2 YFSETQ. Trimming at V came to 3 bases and at J to 4 bases, leaving 8 bases not matched to a gene. The CDR3 is 16 amino acids. The chain's CDR3 is CASSSPGTSAADTQYF. As DNA, the CDR3 is TGCGCCAGCAGCTCCCCCGGGACTAGCGCGGCAGATACGCAGTATTTT. Complete variable domain (other parts from reference TRBV5-1 and TRBJ2-3): KAGVTQTPRYLIKTRGQQVTLSCSPISGHRSVSWYQQTPGQGLQFLFEYFSETQRNKGNFPGRFSGRQFSNSRSEMNVSTLELGDSALYLCASSSPGTSAADTQYFGPGTRLTVL.

This clonotype was observed at least ten times. This chain connects TRBV7-2 to TRBJ1-4; a weak D match, TRBD1 (5 bases). The length of the CDR3 is 15 residues. CDR1 is SGHTA, CDR2 FQGNSA, per germline. Trimming cost V 2 bases and J 3 bases, with 10 bases left between them. The CDR3 region is CASSLRGEPNEKLFF. The CDR3, as DNA: TGTGCCAGCAGCTTACGGGGGGAGCCTAATGAAAAACTGTTTTTT.

This rearrangement joins TRBV9 to TRBJ2-1; TRBD1 might be the D (6 bases). The CDR3 extends over 17 amino acids. Germline V CDR1 and CDR2: SGDLS, YYNGEE. Trimming removed 1 base at V and 0 bases at J, with 14 bases between. CDR3 bases: TGTGCCAGCAGCGTATCAGGGGTGTCCGACTCCTACAATGAGCAGTTCTTC. Encoded protein: CASSVSGVSDSYNEQFF.

This clonotype was counted many times. The rearrangement joins TRBV20-1 to TRBJ1-2; D unresolved. The CDR3 length is 15 residues. Trimming stripped 0 bases from V and 7 bases from J, with 18 bases between. Germline CDR1 and CDR2: DFQATT and SNEGSKA (reference sequence). The CDR3 DNA reads TGCAGTGCTAGAGAGTATCCTGGAGGATCGGGTGGCTACACCTTC. Its protein product is CSAREYPGGSGGYTF.